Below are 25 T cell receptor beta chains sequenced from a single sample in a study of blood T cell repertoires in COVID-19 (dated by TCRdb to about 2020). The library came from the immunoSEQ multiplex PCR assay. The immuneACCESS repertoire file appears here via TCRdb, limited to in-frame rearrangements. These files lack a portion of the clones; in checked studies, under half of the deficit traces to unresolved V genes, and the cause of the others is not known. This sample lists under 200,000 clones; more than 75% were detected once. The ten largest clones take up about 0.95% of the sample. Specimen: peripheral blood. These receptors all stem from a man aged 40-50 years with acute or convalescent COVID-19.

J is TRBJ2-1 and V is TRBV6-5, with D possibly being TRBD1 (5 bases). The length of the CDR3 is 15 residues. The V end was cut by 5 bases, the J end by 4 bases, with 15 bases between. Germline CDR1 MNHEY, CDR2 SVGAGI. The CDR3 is CASSRGQSAYNEQFF. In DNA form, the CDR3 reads TGTGCCAGCAGTCGAGGACAATCGGCTTACAATGAGCAGTTCTTC.

The CDR3 DNA reads TGCGCCAGCAGCTTGGTAGCGGGCGTAAGCGCTGAAGCTTTCTTT. It is translated as CASSLVAGVSAEAFF. The chain employs TRBV5-1 and TRBJ1-1; D is unclear. Germline CDR1 SGHRS, CDR2 YFSETQ. V was shortened by 0 bases and J by 6 bases, with 15 bases between the two germline ends. This CDR3 comprises 15 residues.

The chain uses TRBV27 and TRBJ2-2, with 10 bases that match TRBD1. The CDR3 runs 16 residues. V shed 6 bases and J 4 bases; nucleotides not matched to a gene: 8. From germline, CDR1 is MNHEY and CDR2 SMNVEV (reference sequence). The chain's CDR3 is CASRLTGGYSTGELFF. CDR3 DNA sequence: TGTGCCAGCAGACTGACAGGGGGCTATTCCACCGGGGAGCTGTTTTTT.

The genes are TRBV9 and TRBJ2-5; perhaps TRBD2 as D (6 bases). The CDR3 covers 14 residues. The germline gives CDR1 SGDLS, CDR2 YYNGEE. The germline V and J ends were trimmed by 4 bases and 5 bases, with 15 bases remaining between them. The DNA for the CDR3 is TGTGCCAGCAGCCCCCTCGGGGGTCGGGAGACCCAGTACTTC. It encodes CASSPLGGRETQYF.

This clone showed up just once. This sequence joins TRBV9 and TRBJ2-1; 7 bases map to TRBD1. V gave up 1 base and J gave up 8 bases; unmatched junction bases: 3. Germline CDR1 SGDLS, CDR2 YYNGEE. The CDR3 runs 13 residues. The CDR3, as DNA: TGTGCCAGCAGCGTACGGGACAGTTATGAGCAGTTCTTC. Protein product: CASSVRDSYEQFF. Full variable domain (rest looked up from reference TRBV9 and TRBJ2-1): DSGVTQTPKHLITATGQRVTLRCSPRSGDLSVYWYQQSLDQGLQFLIQYYNGEERAKGNILERFSAQQFPDLHSELNLSSLELGDSALYFCASSVRDSYEQFFGPGTRLTVL.

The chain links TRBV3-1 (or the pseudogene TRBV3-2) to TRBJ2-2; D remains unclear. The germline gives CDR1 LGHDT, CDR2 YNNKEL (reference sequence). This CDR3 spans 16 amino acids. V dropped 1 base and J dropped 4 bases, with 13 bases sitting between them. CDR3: CASSQADAVVTGELFF. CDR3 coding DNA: TGTGCCAGCAGCCAAGCCGACGCGGTCGTCACCGGGGAGCTGTTTTTT.

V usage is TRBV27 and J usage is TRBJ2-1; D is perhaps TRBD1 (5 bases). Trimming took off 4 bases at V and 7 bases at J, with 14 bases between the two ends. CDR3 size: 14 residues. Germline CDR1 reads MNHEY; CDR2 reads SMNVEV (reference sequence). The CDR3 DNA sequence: TGTGCCAGCAGTTCTGGGGCCAACTATAATGAGCAGTTCTTC. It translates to CASSSGANYNEQFF.

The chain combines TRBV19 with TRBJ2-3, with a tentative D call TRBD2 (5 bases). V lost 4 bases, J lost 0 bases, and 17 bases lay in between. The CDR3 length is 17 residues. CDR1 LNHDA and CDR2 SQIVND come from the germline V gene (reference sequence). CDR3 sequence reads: CASSNRGSRISTDTQYF. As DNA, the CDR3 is TGTGCCAGTAGTAACCGAGGGAGTCGCATAAGCACAGATACGCAGTATTTT.

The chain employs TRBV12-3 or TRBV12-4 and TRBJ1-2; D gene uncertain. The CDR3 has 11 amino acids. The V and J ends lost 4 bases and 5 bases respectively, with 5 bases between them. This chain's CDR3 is CASSSGYGYTF. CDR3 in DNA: TGTGCCAGCAGTTCGGGGTATGGCTACACCTTC.

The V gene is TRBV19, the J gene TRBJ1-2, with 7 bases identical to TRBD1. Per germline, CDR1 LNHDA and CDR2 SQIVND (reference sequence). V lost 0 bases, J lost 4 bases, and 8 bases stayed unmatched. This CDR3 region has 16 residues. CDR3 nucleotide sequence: TGTGCCAGTAGTATAGACGGGACAGATTCAATCTATGGCTACACCTTC. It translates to CASSIDGTDSIYGYTF. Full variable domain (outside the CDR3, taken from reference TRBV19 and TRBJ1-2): DGGITQSPKYLFRKEGQNVTLSCEQNLNHDAMYWYRQDPGQGLRLIYYSQIVNDFQKGDIAEGYSVSREKKESFPLTVTSAQKNPTAFYLCASSIDGTDSIYGYTFGSGTRLTVV.

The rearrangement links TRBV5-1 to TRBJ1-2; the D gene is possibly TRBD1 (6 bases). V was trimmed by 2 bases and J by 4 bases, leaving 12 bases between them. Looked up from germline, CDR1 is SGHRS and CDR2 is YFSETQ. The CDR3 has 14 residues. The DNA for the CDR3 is TGCGCCAGCAGCTTCACAGGGACCGGCTATGGCTACACCTTC. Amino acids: CASSFTGTGYGYTF.

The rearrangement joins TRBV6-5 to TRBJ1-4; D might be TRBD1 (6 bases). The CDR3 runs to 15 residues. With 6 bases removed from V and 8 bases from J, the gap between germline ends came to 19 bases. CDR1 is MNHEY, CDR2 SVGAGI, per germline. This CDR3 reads CASRQAWTASEKLFF. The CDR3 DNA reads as TGTGCCAGCAGACAGGCTTGGACAGCCTCGGAAAAACTGTTTTTT.

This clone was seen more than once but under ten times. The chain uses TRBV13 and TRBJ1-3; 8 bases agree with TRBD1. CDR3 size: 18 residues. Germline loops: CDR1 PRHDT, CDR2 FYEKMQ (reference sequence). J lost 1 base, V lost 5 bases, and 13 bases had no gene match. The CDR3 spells CASSLGQGRRLSGNTIYF. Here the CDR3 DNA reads TGTGCCAGCAGCCTTGGACAGGGCCGTCGATTATCTGGAAACACCATATATTTT.

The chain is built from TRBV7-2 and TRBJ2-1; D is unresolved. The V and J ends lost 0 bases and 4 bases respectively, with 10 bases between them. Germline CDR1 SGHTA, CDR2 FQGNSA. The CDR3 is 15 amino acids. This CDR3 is CASSLAYSGYNEQFF. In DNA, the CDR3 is TGTGCCAGCAGCTTAGCGTATTCAGGTTACAATGAGCAGTTCTTC.

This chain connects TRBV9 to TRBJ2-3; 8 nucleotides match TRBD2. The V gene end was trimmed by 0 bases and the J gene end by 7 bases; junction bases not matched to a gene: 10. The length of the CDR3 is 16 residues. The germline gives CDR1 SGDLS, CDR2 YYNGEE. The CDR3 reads CASSVAGAGGIYTQYF. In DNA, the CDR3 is TGTGCCAGCAGCGTAGCTGGGGCGGGGGGTATATATACGCAGTATTTT.

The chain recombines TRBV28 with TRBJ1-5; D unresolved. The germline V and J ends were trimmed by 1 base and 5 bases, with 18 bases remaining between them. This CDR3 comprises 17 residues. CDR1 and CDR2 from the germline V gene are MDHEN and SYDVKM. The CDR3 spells CASSLFGMGGSYQPQHF. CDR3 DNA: TGTGCCAGCAGTTTATTTGGTATGGGCGGGAGTTATCAGCCCCAGCATTTT.

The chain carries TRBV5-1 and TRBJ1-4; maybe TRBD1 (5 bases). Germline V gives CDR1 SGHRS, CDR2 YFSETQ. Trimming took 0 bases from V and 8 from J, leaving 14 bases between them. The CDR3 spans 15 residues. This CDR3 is CASSLGDRGSEKLFF. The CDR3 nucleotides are TGCGCCAGCAGCTTGGGGGACCGGGGGTCCGAAAAACTGTTTTTT.

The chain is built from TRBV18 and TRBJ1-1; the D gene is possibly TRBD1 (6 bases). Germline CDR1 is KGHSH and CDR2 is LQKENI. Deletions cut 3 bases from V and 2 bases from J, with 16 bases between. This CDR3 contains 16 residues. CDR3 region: CASSPSLGGLNTEAFF. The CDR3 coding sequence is TGTGCCAGCTCACCCTCCCTCGGGGGGCTAAACACTGAAGCTTTCTTT.

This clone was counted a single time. CDR3 loop: CAWSPTLDRGDYGYTF. CDR3 bases: TGTGCCTGGAGTCCGACGTTGGACAGGGGCGACTATGGCTACACCTTC. The J gene is TRBJ1-2, the V gene TRBV30; 9 nucleotides align to TRBD1. Trimming cost V 2 bases and J 3 bases; bases outside gene matches: 10. CDR1 and CDR2 from the germline V gene are GTSNPN and SVGIG (reference sequence). This CDR3 has 16 residues.

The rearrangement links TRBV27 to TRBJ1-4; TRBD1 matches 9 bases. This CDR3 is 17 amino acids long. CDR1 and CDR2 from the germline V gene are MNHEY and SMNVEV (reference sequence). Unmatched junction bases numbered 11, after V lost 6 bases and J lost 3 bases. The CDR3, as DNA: TGTGCCAGCAGGCCCTTCCGGGACAGGGTCCCTAATGAAAAACTGTTTTTT. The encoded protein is CASRPFRDRVPNEKLFF.

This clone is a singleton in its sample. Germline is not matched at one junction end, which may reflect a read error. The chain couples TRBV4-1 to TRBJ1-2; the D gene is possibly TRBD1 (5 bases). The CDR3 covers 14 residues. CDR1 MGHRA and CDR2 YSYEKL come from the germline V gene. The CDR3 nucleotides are TGCGCCAGCAGCACTTCAACAGGCGGCAGGCATACGAACTTC. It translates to CASSTSTGGRHTNF.

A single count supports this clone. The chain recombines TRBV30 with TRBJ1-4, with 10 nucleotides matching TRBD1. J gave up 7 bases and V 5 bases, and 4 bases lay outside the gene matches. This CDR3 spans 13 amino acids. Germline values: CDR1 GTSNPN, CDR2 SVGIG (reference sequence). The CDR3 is CAWDRGQSEKLFF. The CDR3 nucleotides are TGTGCCTGGGACAGGGGGCAATCTGAAAAACTGTTTTTT. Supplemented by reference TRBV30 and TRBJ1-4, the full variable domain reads SQTIHQWPATLVQPVGSPLSLECTVEGTSNPNLYWYRQAAGRGLQLLFYSVGIGQISSEVPQNLSASRPQDRQFILSSKKLLLSDSGFYLCAWDRGQSEKLFFGSGTQLSVL.

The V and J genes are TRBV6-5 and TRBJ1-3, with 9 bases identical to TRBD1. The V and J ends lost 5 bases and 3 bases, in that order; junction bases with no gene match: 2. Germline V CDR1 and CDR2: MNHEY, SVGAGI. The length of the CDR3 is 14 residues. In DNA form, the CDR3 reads TGTGCCAGCAGTCGGACAGGGGATGGAAACACCATATATTTT. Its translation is CASSRTGDGNTIYF.

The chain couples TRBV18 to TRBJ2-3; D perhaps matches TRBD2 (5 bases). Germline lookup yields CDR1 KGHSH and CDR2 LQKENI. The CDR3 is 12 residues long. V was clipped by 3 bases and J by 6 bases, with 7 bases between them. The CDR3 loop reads CASSPEGDTQYF. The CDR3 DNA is TGTGCCAGCTCACCTGAGGGTGATACGCAGTATTTT.

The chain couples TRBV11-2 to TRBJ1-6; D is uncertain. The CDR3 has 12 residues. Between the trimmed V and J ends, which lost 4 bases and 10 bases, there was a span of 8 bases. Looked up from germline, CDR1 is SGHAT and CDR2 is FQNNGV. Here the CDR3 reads CASSSNRSPLHF. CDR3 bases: TGTGCCAGCAGCTCAAACCGGTCACCCCTCCACTTT.